This entry lists 2 T cell receptor beta chains sequenced from one sample in a study of CD8+ T cells in alopecia areata. The study sorted pooled cutaneous lymph node cells by CD4, CD8alpha, NKG2D, NKG2ACE and other markers. RNA extraction was followed by reverse transcription into cDNA, which acted as the sequencing template. The protocol was immunoSEQ multiplex PCR, while the TCRdb copy is restricted to in-frame clones and leaves out a portion. This repertoire holds under 350,000 clones, and none appear only once. Sequenced sample: CD4+ T cells sorted from a lymph node. Receptors were obtained from a C3H/HeJ mouse with alopecia areata. For the strain, the MHC haplotype given is H2-k.

Points on this clone: Mouse gene names apply. The read terminates 4 residues ahead of where the CDR3 ends, so the germline J gene completes it. Different DNA sequences within this sample yield the same CDR3. This chain uses TRBV31 with TRBJ2-2, with 7 nucleotides matching TRBD2. The junction had 5 bases not matched to a gene; V was cut back by 1 base and J by 0 bases. CDR1 is GKSSPN, CDR2 SITVG, per germline. This CDR3 contains 16 residues. CDR3 bases read: TGTGCCTGGAGTCCCCACTGGGGATCAAACACCGGG. The encoded protein is CAWSPHWGSNTG. The entire CDR3 protein reads CAWSPHWGSNTGQLYF.

In the case of this clone: Gene names are mouse gene names. The observed sequence ends 4 residues before the CDR3 terminus, with the missing tail filled in from the germline J gene. The genes are TRBV4 and TRBJ2-5, with 7 positions matching TRBD2. V shed 4 bases, J shed 0 bases, and the junction held 4 bases outside the gene matches. The CDR3 consists of 15 residues. From germline, CDR1 is LGHDT and CDR2 YNNKQL (reference sequence). CDR3 loop: CASSSYWGNQDTQYF. The part of the CDR3 DNA that was read is TGTGCCAGCAGCTCTTACTGGGGTAACCAAGAC.